The rows below give T cell receptor beta chains drawn from one sample of a study of neurological immune-mediated disorders. TCRdb passed the 5' RACE reads through MiXCR, listing each CDR3 protein once. The sample contains some 120,000 distinct CDR3 sequences, roughly 3.2% of which appear only once. The sequencing input was PBMCs. The receptor set was obtained from a woman under 40 with multiple sclerosis. The CDR3 runs from the conserved cysteine through the conserved F or W. The order of the fields is CDR3 DNA, CDR3 protein, D gene, clone size, V gene, J gene. A D gene is named only where the DNA matches it firmly. Clone size is not always given. Where it is, it says once, few, many or a class for expanded clones.

TGTGCCAGCAGTTCCCCTTTCACGCCAGCTGAAGCTTTCTTT,CASSSPFTPAEAFF,NA,many,TRBV13,TRBJ1-1
TGTGCCAGCAGCAGACTAGCGGACCCTACCTACGAGCAGTACTTC,CASSRLADPTYEQYF,TRBD2,many,TRBV6-5,TRBJ2-7
TGCGCCAGCAGCTTTCCCGGCAATAGCAATCAGCCCCAGCATTTT,CASSFPGNSNQPQHF,NA,many,TRBV5-1,TRBJ1-5
TGTGCCACCAGCGAACGAATGGCTTACCCGCAGTATTTT,CATSERMAYPQYF,NA,many,TRBV15,TRBJ2-3
TGTGCCAGCAATCTCGGGGGGCGCACAGATACGCAGTATTTT,CASNLGGRTDTQYF,NA,many,TRBV12-3/TRBV12-4,TRBJ2-3
TGCAGTGCTAGAGATGTAGTAGGGACTAGCGGGCACCAAGAGACCCAGTACTTC,CSARDVVGTSGHQETQYF,TRBD2,many,TRBV20-1,TRBJ2-5
TGTGCCACTGGACAGGGCACAGATACGCAGTATTTT,CATGQGTDTQYF,TRBD1,many,TRBV10-3,TRBJ2-3
TGTGCCAGCAGCTATCAGACTGGAAACACCATATATTTT,CASSYQTGNTIYF,NA,many,TRBV11-2,TRBJ1-3
TGCAGTGCTAGAGATTCGAAGGGGTCGGGTGGCTACACCTTC,CSARDSKGSGGYTF,NA,many,TRBV20-1,TRBJ1-2
TGTGCCAGCAGCTTGGCGGTAGCGGGAGCATACGAGCAGTACTTC,CASSLAVAGAYEQYF,TRBD2,many,TRBV5-5,TRBJ2-7
TGTGCCAGCAGCTTAAGTGGGGGACGGACTCAGCCCCAGCATTTT,CASSLSGGRTQPQHF,NA,many,TRBV7-2,TRBJ1-5
TGTGCCAGCAGTTTAGGGCAGGCGAGGGGTCAGCCCCAGCATTTT,CASSLGQARGQPQHF,NA,few,TRBV12-3/TRBV12-4,TRBJ1-5
TGTGCCAGCAGCTTCCTCAAAACGGGGGCGGCCGGCACTGAAGCTTTCTTT,CASSFLKTGAAGTEAFF,NA,many,TRBV5-6,TRBJ1-1
TGTGCCAGCAGTGAATATGGGGGGAGGGCGAGAACCGGGGAGCTGTTTTTT,CASSEYGGRARTGELFF,TRBD2,many,TRBV25-1,TRBJ2-2
TGCGCCAGCAGCCCAATCCGGGACGGAGACAATGAGCAGTTCTTC,CASSPIRDGDNEQFF,NA,many,TRBV5-1,TRBJ2-1
TGTGCCAGCAGCTTGTTCGTGCAGGGGGCCTATGGCTACACCTTC,CASSLFVQGAYGYTF,TRBD1,few,TRBV5-8,TRBJ1-2
TGTGCCAGCGCGAAGCGACAGGAAAAACTGTTTTTT,CASAKRQEKLFF,NA,NA,TRBV18,TRBJ1-4
TGCAGTGCACCTTCTAGCGGGGGGCCCACCGGGGAGCTGTTTTTT,CSAPSSGGPTGELFF,TRBD2,many,TRBV20-1,TRBJ2-2
TGCGCCAGCAGCTTCGGGGTGAATGAGCAGTTCTTC,CASSFGVNEQFF,NA,many,TRBV5-1,TRBJ2-1
TGCGCCAGCAAGGAGATACAGGCGAACACCGGGGAGCTGTTTTTT,CASKEIQANTGELFF,NA,many,TRBV5-1,TRBJ2-2
TGTGCCAGCAGCTTAGTTGGAGGGGTCCACGAGACCCAGTACTTC,CASSLVGGVHETQYF,NA,many,TRBV7-9,TRBJ2-5
TGTGCCAGCAGCTTTACCGGACTAGCGCAAGAGACCCAGTACTTC,CASSFTGLAQETQYF,TRBD2,many,TRBV3-1,TRBJ2-5
TGTGCCAGCAGTTCCGTAACTTTTGGGAGCCCAGATACGCAGTATTTT,CASSSVTFGSPDTQYF,NA,many,TRBV6-5,TRBJ2-3
TGTGCCAGCAGCTTAGAGGGCTTCACTGAAGCTTTCTTT,CASSLEGFTEAFF,NA,many,TRBV7-8,TRBJ1-1
TGTGCCAGCAGCCCCAGACTAGGGGTAACTTACGAAGCTTTCTTT,CASSPRLGVTYEAFF,NA,many,TRBV7-2,TRBJ1-1
TGTGCCAGCAGCAGCAGGGCCAACAGCTATGGCTACACCTTC,CASSSRANSYGYTF,NA,few,TRBV7-2,TRBJ1-2
TGTGCCAGCAGTCCCGTCGGGTATAACACTGAAGCTTTCTTT,CASSPVGYNTEAFF,NA,many,TRBV9,TRBJ1-1
TGCGCCAGCAGCGTCGGGGCCGCGTCCCCTGAAGCTTTCTTT,CASSVGAASPEAFF,NA,many,TRBV5-1,TRBJ1-1
TGTGCCAGCACCTCTCCGGGGGTCTTAACCGGGGAGCTGTTTTTT,CASTSPGVLTGELFF,NA,NA,TRBV7-8,TRBJ2-2
TGTGCCAGCAGCCTAGGGGGGGTATATTCACCCCTCCACTTT,CASSLGGVYSPLHF,NA,few,TRBV7-2,TRBJ1-6
TGTGCCAGCAGATCAGGGGTTAGTCAGCCCCAGCATTTT,CASRSGVSQPQHF,NA,many,TRBV27,TRBJ1-5
TGTGCCAGCAGCTTCGGCAGGAACTACGAGCAGTACTTC,CASSFGRNYEQYF,NA,many,TRBV11-2,TRBJ2-7
TGCAGTGCTAGTTTAAGCGTGGGAATCGTAGCCTACAATGAGCAGTTCTTC,CSASLSVGIVAYNEQFF,NA,many,TRBV20-1,TRBJ2-1
TGCAGCGTTATACACACCGGGGAGCTGTTTTTT,CSVIHTGELFF,NA,many,TRBV29-1,TRBJ2-2
TGCGCCAGCAGTGAGGTGGGAGTCCGAGCAGATACGCAGTATTTT,CASSEVGVRADTQYF,NA,NA,TRBV10-1,TRBJ2-3
TGCAGTGCTGCCCCTAAGAGCCAGGAGAGGCCCTTCCCGTATACGCAGTATTTT,CSAAPKSQERPFPYTQYF,NA,many,TRBV20-1,TRBJ2-3
TGCGCCAGCAGCTTGGTACTAGCGGGGGTAAATGAGCAGTTCTTC,CASSLVLAGVNEQFF,TRBD2,many,TRBV5-1,TRBJ2-1
TGTGCCAGCAGCCCCGCCCGACCCCCCAGGGGCGGGGAGCTGTTTTTT,CASSPARPPRGGELFF,NA,many,TRBV6-5,TRBJ2-2
TGCAGTGCTAGGGTCGTGGCGGGCTCGAGCTCCTACAATGAGCAGTTCTTC,CSARVVAGSSSYNEQFF,NA,many,TRBV20-1,TRBJ2-1
TGTGCCAGCAGTCAGACAGGGATGGAGTGGGAGCAGTACTTC,CASSQTGMEWEQYF,TRBD1,many,TRBV12-3/TRBV12-4,TRBJ2-7
TGTGCCAGCAGTTTAGACAGGCAAAACTATGGCTACACCTTC,CASSLDRQNYGYTF,NA,many,TRBV12-3/TRBV12-4,TRBJ1-2
TGCAGTGCTACCCCTCGCGGGAGTAGAACAGATACGCAGTATTTT,CSATPRGSRTDTQYF,TRBD2,many,TRBV20-1,TRBJ2-3
TGTGCCAGCAGCTTGGATAGGGTCTACACTGAAGCTTTCTTT,CASSLDRVYTEAFF,NA,many,TRBV5-5,TRBJ1-1